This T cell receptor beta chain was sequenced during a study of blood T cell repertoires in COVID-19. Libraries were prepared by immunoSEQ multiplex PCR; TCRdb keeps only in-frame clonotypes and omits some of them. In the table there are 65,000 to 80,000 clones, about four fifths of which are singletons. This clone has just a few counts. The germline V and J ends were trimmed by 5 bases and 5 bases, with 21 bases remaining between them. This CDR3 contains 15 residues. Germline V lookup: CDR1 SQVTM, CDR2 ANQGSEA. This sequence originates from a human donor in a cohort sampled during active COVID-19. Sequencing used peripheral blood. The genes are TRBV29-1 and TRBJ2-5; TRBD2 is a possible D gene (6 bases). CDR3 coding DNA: TGCAGCGTTTTTGGGGGTGCTTTTGGAGGGGAGACCCAGTACTTC. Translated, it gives CSVFGGAFGGETQYF.